This T cell receptor beta chain is from a study of cytotoxic CD8 clonotypes in ibrutinib-treated CLL. Across the whole study: Partial response was seen in approximately 24 patients and complete response in 2; after median roughly 66 months, approximately 14 stayed remitted, some 12 progressed. Following treatment for a median around twelve months, range 6 to 36, response samples were then taken.

Germline V gene lookup returns CDR1 SGHNT and CDR2 YENEEA. The CDR3 length is 14 residues. J lost 7 bases, V lost 3 bases, and 1 base had no gene match. Libraries were prepared by immunoSEQ multiplex PCR; TCRdb keeps only in-frame clonotypes and omits some of them. The repertoire holds more than 200,000 clones, with 60% to 75% as singletons. The TCR sequence derives from a human donor with chronic lymphocytic leukemia. V and J are TRBV11-3 and TRBJ2-1; 12 bases fit TRBD2. The material sequenced was PBMCs, taken after 24 months of ibrutinib treatment. As DNA, the CDR3 is TGTGCCAGCAGCTTGGGGACTAGCGGGAATGAGCAGTTCTTC. It codes for CASSLGTSGNEQFF.